A selection of T cell receptor beta chains follows, all from one sample in a study of human T cells and chemical hapten exposure. MiXCR was run by TCRdb on the RACE reads, yielding one entry per CDR3 protein. The sample records roughly 110,000 distinct CDR3 sequences, around 12% being singletons. The sample in question was whole blood, obtained in connection with sensitization to the hapten diphenylcyclopropenone (DPC). The receptors were gathered from a woman aged 45-60 years with alopecia areata. Some clones in this sample may be carry-over from other donors' samples. Each CDR3 is given without its conserved first and last residue.

v_gene	j_gene	CDR3aa
TRBV2	TRBJ2-1	ASSGTGYNEQF
TRBV5-1	TRBJ1-5	ASKEGEDQPQH
TRBV20-1	TRBJ2-1	SARRLGGMSSYNEQF
TRBV7-2	TRBJ2-1	ASSSTSGVTYNEQF
TRBV2	TRBJ2-1	ASRPGAANGEQF
TRBV25-1	TRBJ2-2	ASGTGYTGELF
TRBV7-9	TRBJ2-3	ASSSPGDTQY
TRBV2	TRBJ2-3	ASSLRVTDTQY
TRBV7-2	TRBJ2-4	ASSLAGGSGAGKNIQY
TRBV3-1	TRBJ2-2	ASSHQGLAANTGELF
TRBV21-1	TRBJ2-2	ASSRAPTSRDTGELF
TRBV5-1	TRBJ2-7	ASSLDRVYEQC
TRBV7-2	TRBJ1-2	ASSQGQGVNYGYT
TRBV6-5	TRBJ1-2	ASMGGGYYGYT
TRBV18	TRBJ1-6	ASSRDSRNSPLH
TRBV6-1	TRBJ1-5	ASSEGFFNQPQH
TRBV6-6	TRBJ2-1	ASSPTPQAKQF
TRBV24-1	TRBJ2-2	ATRGQGATGELF
TRBV7-6	TRBJ2-7	ASSLAGGSSYEQY
TRBV5-1	TRBJ2-1	ASSLSVAAPYNEQF
TRBV11-3	TRBJ2-1	ASRGDRVPYNDQF
TRBV28	TRBJ2-7	ASTPTTSYEQY
TRBV11-2	TRBJ2-3	ASSQGVGAGADTQY
TRBV11-2	TRBJ2-1	ASSSYDRANNEQF
TRBV7-2	TRBJ1-4	ASSLVPQGRTEKLF
TRBV6-5	TRBJ1-6	ASSPRINSPLH
TRBV7-9	TRBJ1-2	ASSFNRDNYGYT
TRBV11-1	TRBJ1-2	ASSPRRDTYGYT
TRBV7-8	TRBJ1-4	ASSLGTANEKLF
TRBV10-2	TRBJ2-1	ASSEQWGGDEQF
TRBV28	TRBJ1-1	ATRTGGIAEAF
TRBV5-5	TRBJ1-1	ASSLAGSMNTEAF
TRBV6-5	TRBJ2-3	ASTPRAGYTQY
TRBV29-1	TRBJ2-7	SVERRRGLASEQY
TRBV7-2	TRBJ2-2	ASSFSVGELF
TRBV20-1	TRBJ2-4	SASRTGLAKNIQY
TRBV11-2	TRBJ1-6	ASSPLAAGLLPPANSPLH
TRBV5-1	TRBJ2-3	ASSLPSGADTDTQY
TRBV3-1	TRBJ1-5	ASSQLAGPHQPQH
TRBV14	TRBJ1-1	ASSRGTSIVAF
TRBV2	TRBJ2-5	ASSPPGGETQY